This TCR beta chain came from a study of T cell repertoires in cytomegalovirus infection (dated by TCRdb to about 2019). General notes on the study: Because public TCR beta signatures pointed to carriage of CMV infection together with the matching HLA type, the HLA type of each donor mattered for the analysis. Overall study outcomes, separate from this receptor: Carriers of CMV infection plus the relevant HLA type were discriminated by the cumulative frequency of public TCR beta family members in the study cohort and in an independent roughly 380-donor cohort. The ex vivo response was dominated by HLA-C-restricted CMV-specific TCR beta clonotypes, which also provided the single most frequent clonotype in two of eight donors.

Sequencing was carried out with an Illumina HiSeq 1500. TCRdb reworked the public reads: Q25 trimming with fastp, MiXCR clone assembly, productive beta chains retained. Every entry covers one CDR3 protein and lists the most common genes and DNA from its rows. This sample comprises about 320,000 distinct CDR3 sequences, more than 8% of them detected only once. In total, the top ten clones hold around 4.1% of the sample. As concerns this clonotype: It lacks a known antigen. Per-base qualities were not stored, and no clone one base away is much larger.

The sample consisted of PBMCs. The sequence was collected from a human donor in good health (CMV status not recorded). Some clones in this sample may be carry-over from other donors' samples.

The CDR3 corresponds to CATSRVRDYSYEQYF. The DNA is as follows: TGTGCCACCAGCAGAGTCCGGGACTACTCCTACGAGCAGTACTTC. This chain joins TRBV15 to TRBJ2-7, with TRBD2 identical over 7 junction bases. Taken from cysteine to phenylalanine, the CDR3 has 15 residues. Only the CDR3 portion is preserved as DNA: 45 bases, with reading frame beginning at the first base. Trimmed from V: 1 base; trimmed from J: 0 bases; junction bases lacking a gene match: 3. CDR1 and CDR2, per the germline V gene (reference sequence), are LNHNV and YYDKDF.